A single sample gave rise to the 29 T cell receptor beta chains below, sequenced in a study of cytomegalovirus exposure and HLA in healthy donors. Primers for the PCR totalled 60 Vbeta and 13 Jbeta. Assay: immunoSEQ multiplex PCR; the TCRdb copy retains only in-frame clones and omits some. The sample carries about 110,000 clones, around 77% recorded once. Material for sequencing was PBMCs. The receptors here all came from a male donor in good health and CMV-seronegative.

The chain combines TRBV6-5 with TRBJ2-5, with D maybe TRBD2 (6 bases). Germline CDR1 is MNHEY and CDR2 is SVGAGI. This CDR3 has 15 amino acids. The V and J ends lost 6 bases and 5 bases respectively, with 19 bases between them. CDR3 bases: TGTGCCAGCAGCCCAGACTACGGGAGAAGGGAGACCCAGTACTTC. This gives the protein CASSPDYGRRETQYF.

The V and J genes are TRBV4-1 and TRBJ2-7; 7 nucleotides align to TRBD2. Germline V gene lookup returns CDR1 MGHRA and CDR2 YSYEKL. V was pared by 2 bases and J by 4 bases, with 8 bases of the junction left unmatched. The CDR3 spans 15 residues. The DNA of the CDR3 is TGCGCCAGCAGCCAATCTCTAGCGGAAGAATACGAGCAGTACTTC. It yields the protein CASSQSLAEEYEQYF.

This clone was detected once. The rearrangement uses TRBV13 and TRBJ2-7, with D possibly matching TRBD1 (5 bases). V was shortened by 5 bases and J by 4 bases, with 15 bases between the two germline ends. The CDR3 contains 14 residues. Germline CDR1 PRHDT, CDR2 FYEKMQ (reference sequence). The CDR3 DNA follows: TGTGCCAGCAGCCCGAGGACAAACATTTACGAGCAGTACTTC. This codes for CASSPRTNIYEQYF.

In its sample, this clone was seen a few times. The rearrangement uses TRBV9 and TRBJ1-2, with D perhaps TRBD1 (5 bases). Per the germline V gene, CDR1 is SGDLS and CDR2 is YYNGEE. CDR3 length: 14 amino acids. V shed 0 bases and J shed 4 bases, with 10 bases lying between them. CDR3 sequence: CASSVDRGGYGYTF. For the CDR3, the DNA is TGTGCCAGCAGCGTAGACCGGGGGGGCTATGGCTACACCTTC.

The CDR3 reads CASSSLQGAVGTIYF. CDR3 bases: TGTGCCAGCAGCTCGCTACAGGGGGCAGTCGGCACCATATATTTT. The chain employs TRBV7-2 and TRBJ1-3; 9 nucleotides agree with TRBD1. Trimming cost V 4 bases and J 9 bases; bases outside gene matches: 10. The germline CDR1 and CDR2 sequences are SGHTA and FQGNSA. The CDR3 sequence is 15 residues long.

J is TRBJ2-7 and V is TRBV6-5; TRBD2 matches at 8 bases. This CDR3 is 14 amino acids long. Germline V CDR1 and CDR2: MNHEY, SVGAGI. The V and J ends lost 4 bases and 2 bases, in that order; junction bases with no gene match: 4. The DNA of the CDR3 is TGTGCCAGCAGTTCGCTAGCGGGCGCCTACGAGCAGTACTTC. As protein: CASSSLAGAYEQYF.

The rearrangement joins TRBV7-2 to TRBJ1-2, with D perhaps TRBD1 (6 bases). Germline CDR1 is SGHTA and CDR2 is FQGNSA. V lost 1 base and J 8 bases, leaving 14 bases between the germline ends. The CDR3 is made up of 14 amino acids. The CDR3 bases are TGTGCCAGCAGCTTAGTTAGGTCAGGGGAGGGCTACACCTTC. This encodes CASSLVRSGEGYTF.

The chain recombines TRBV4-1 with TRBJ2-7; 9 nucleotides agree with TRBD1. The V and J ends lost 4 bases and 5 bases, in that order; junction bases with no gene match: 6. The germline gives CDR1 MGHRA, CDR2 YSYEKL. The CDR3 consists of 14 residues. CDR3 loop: CASSLWTGVDEQYF. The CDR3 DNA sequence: TGCGCCAGCAGCCTTTGGACAGGGGTCGACGAGCAGTACTTC.

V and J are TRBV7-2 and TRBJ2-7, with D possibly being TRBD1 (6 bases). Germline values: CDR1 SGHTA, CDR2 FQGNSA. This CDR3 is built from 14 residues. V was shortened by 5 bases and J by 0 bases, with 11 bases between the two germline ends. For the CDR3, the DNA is TGTGCCAGCAGCCCCGACAGGAACTCCTACGAGCAGTACTTC. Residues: CASSPDRNSYEQYF.

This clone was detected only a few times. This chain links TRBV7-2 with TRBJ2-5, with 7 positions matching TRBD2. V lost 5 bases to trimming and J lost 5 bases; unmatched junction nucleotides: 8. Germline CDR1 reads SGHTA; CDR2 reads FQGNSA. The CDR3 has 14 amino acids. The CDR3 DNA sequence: TGTGCCAGCAGCCCGGGACTATACGGGGAGACCCAGTACTTC. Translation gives CASSPGLYGETQYF.

CDR3 DNA sequence: TGCGCCAGCAGCCAATCCCTAACAGGGGCCTACGAGCAGTACTTC. Its translation: CASSQSLTGAYEQYF. J is TRBJ2-5 and V is TRBV4-1, with 7 bases fitting TRBD1. Matching the DNA end better, TRBJ2-7 makes the J call doubtful. The germline gives CDR1 MGHRA, CDR2 YSYEKL. The CDR3 has 15 residues.

The CDR3 spells CASSPPVIAGRINEQFF. In DNA, the CDR3 is TGTGCCAGCTCACCACCGGTGATAGCGGGAAGAATCAATGAGCAGTTCTTC. The chain has TRBV18 and TRBJ2-1; the match to TRBD2 covers 8 bases. This CDR3 contains 17 residues. V was clipped by 0 bases and J by 6 bases; unmatched bases: 10. The germline gives CDR1 KGHSH, CDR2 LQKENI. The full variable domain, its missing parts supplied by reference TRBV18 and TRBJ2-1, is NAGVMQNPRHLVRRRGQEARLRCSPMKGHSHVYWYRQLPEEGLKFMVYLQKENIIDESGMPKERFSAEFPKEGPSILRIQQVVRGDSAAYFCASSPPVIAGRINEQFFGPGTRLTVL.

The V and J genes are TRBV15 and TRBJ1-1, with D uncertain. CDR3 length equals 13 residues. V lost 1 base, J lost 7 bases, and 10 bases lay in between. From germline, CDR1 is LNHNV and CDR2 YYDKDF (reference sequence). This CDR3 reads CATSRGRVVEAFF. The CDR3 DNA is TGTGCCACCAGCAGAGGGAGGGTCGTTGAAGCTTTCTTT.

CDR3 loop: CASSVNSGTYEQYF. The DNA for the CDR3 is TGTGCCAGCAGCGTGAATAGCGGGACTTACGAGCAGTACTTC. This chain uses TRBV9 with TRBJ2-5; 8 bases are a match to TRBD2. The J call may not be correct, given that the DNA end is closer to TRBJ2-7. From germline, CDR1 is SGDLS and CDR2 YYNGEE. This CDR3 comprises 14 residues.

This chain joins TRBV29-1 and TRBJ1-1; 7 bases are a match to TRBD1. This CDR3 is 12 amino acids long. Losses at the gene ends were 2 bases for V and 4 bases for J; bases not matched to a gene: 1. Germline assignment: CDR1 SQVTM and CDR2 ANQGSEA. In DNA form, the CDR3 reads TGCAGCGTTGAACGACAGGGCACTGAAGCTTTCTTT. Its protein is CSVERQGTEAFF.

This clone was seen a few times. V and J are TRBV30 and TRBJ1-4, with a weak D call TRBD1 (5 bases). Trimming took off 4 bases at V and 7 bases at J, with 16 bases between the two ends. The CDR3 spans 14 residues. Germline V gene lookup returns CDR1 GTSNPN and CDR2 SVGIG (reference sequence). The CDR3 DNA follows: TGTGCCTGGACTATGGGGGGATTGGCTGAAAAACTGTTTTTT. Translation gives CAWTMGGLAEKLFF.

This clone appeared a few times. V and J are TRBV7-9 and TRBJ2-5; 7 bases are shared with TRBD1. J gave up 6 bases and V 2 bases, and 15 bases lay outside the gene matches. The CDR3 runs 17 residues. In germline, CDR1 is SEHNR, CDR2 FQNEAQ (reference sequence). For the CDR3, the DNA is TGTGCCAGCAGCTTACCGGTCGACAGGGATTTGATAAAGACCCAGTACTTC. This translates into CASSLPVDRDLIKTQYF.

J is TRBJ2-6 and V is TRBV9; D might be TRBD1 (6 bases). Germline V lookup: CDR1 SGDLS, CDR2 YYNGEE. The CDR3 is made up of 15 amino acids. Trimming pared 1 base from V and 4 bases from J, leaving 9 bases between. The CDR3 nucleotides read TGTGCCAGCAGCGTACAGGGGACAGGGGCCAACGTCCTGACTTTC. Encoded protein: CASSVQGTGANVLTF. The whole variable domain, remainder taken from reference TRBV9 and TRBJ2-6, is DSGVTQTPKHLITATGQRVTLRCSPRSGDLSVYWYQQSLDQGLQFLIQYYNGEERAKGNILERFSAQQFPDLHSELNLSSLELGDSALYFCASSVQGTGANVLTFGAGSRLTVL.

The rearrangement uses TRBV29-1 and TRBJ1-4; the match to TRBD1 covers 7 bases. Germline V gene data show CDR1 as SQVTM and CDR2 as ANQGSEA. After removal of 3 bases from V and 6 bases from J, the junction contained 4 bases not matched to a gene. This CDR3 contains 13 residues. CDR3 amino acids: CSVEEGADEKLFF. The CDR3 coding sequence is TGCAGCGTTGAGGAGGGGGCTGATGAAAAACTGTTTTTT.

The CDR3 coding sequence is TGTGCCATCAGTGAATTACAGGGGAACACTGAAGCTTTCTTT. Translating gives CAISELQGNTEAFF. This sequence joins TRBV10-3 and TRBJ1-1; D is perhaps TRBD1 (6 bases). The CDR3 has 14 residues. The germline CDR1 and CDR2 sequences are ENHRY and SYGVKD. Trimming pared 3 bases from V and 1 base from J, leaving 9 bases between.

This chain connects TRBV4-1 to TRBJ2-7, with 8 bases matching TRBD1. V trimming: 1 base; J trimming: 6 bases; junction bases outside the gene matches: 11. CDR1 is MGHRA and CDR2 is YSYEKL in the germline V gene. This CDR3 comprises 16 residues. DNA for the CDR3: TGCGCCAGCAGCCAAGGGCCTGGCAGGGGGCATCGCGAGCAGTACTTC. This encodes CASSQGPGRGHREQYF.

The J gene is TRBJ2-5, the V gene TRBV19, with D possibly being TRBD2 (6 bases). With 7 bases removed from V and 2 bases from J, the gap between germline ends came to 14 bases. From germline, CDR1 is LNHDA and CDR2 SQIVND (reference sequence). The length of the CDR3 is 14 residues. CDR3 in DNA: TGTGCCAGTAAGCCCGGGAGAAAACAAGAGACCCAGTACTTC. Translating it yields CASKPGRKQETQYF.

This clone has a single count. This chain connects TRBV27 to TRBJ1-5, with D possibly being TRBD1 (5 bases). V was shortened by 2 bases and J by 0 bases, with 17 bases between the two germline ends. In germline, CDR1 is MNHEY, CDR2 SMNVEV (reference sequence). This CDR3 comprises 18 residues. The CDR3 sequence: CASSLTAPGGDSNQPQHF. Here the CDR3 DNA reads TGTGCCAGCAGTTTAACCGCCCCTGGAGGGGATAGCAATCAGCCCCAGCATTTT.

The CDR3 sequence is CASSYVSGTGFNEQYF. The CDR3 nucleotides are TGTGCCAGCAGTTACGTCTCCGGGACAGGGTTTAACGAGCAGTACTTC. The chain links TRBV6-5 to TRBJ2-7; TRBD1 agrees at 9 bases. Trimming removed 2 bases from V and 5 bases from J; junction bases left unmatched: 10. The CDR3 consists of 16 residues. Germline V lookup: CDR1 MNHEY, CDR2 SVGAGI.

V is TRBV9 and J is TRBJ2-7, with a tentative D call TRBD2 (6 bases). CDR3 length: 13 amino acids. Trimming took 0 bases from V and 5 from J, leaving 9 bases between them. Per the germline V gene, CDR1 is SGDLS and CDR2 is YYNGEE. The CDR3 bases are TGTGCCAGCAGCGTAGCGTCGGGAGACGAGCAGTACTTC. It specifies CASSVASGDEQYF.

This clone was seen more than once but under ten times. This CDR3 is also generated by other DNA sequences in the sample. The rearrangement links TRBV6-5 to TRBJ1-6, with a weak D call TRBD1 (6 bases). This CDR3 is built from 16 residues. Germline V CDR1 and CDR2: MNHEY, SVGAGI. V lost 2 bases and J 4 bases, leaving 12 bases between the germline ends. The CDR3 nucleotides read TGTGCCAGCAGTTACAACGGACAGCCTTATAATTCACCCCTCCACTTT. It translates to CASSYNGQPYNSPLHF.

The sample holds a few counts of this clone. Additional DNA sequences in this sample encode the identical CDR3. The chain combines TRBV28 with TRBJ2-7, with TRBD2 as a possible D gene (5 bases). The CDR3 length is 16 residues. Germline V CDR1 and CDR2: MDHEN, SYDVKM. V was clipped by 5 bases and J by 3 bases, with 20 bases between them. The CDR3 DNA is TGTGCCAGCAGTCCCGTGTCGCGGAATCGGGGCTACGAGCAGTACTTC. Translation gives CASSPVSRNRGYEQYF.

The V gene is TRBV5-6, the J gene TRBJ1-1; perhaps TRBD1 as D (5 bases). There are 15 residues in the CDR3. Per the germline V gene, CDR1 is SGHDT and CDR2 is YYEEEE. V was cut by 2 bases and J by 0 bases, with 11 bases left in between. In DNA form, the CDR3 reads TGTGCCAGCAGCTTAGACAGCCAGATGAACACTGAAGCTTTCTTT. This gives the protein CASSLDSQMNTEAFF.

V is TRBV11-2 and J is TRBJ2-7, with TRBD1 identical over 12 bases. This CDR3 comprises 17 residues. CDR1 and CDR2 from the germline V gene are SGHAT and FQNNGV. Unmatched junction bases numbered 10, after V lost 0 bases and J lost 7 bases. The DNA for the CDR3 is TGTGCCAGCAGCTTAGATCTGAGGGGACAGGGGGCGGGGGAGCAGTACTTC. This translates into CASSLDLRGQGAGEQYF.